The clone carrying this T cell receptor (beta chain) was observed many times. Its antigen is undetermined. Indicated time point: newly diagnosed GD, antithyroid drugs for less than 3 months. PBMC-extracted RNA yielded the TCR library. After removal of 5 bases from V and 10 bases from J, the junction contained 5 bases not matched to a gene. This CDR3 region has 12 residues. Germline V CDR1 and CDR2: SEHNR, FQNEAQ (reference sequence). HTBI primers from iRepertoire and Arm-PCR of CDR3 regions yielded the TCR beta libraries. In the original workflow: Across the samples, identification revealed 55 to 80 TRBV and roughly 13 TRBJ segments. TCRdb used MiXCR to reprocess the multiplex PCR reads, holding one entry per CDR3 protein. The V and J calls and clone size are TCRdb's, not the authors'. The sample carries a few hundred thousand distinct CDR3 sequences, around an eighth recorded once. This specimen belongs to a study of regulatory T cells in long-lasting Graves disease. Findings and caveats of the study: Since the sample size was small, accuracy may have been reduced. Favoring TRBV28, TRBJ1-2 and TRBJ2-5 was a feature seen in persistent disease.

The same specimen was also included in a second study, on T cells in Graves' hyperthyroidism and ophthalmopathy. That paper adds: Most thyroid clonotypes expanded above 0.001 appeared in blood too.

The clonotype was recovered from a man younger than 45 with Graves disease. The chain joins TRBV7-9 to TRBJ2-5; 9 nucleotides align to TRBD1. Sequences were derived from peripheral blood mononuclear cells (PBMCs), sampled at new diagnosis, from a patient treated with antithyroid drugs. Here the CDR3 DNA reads TGTGCCAGCAGCAGGGACAGGGAGGACCAGTACTTC. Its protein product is CASSRDREDQYF.